This T cell receptor beta chain comes out of a study of cytomegalovirus exposure and HLA in healthy donors (dated by TCRdb to 2016 to 2017). Describing the broader study: An earlier analysis of several hundred of the donors reported 250 to 300 Gb of sequence data and around 120 million unique TCR beta sequences from 150 million to 200 million T cells. Roughly 300 gigabases of sequencing data and approximately 84 million unique TCR sequences were included in an early release covering about 620 HLA-typed donors. Among the roughly 370 genotyped donors, approximately 77% belonged to the genetic ancestry cluster associated with self-reported Caucasian donors. The study aimed to test whether signatures of past pathogen exposure could be identified by cataloging public T cell receptors. The study used immunosequencing to profile the T cell repertoires of approximately 630 subjects and linked those repertoires to cytomegalovirus serostatus. Along with the roughly 710-subject first cohort, a separate validation cohort of 120 different subjects was used. High-throughput TCR immunosequencing, statistical association of individual TCRs with disease status, and machine learning were combined to predict cytomegalovirus infection status. A later analysis re-examined previously published TCR beta repertoires from roughly 720 donors and added high-resolution HLA genotyping to investigate patterns of TCR occurrence. Rather than drawing on any new phenotypic data, the later analysis identified candidate immune exposures from TCR beta sequences and the way those sequences occurred across donors. An earlier analysis of some 500 of the donors applied high-throughput TCR beta sequencing to assess whether each TCR beta V gene segment acted as functional or pseudogenic. Donor age, sex, ethnicity and CMV serostatus were collected together with the repertoire data. A later genetic analysis took genome-wide SNP genotypes for 398 of the 666 donors and used that subset as a discovery cohort. Every repertoire in the discovery cohort had been generated on one and the same sequencing platform. HLA typing covered class I and class II loci at four-digit resolution. The number of donors typed differed by locus, with roughly 629-640 for A, B, C, DRB1 and DQB1, around 560 for DQA1, 600 to 610 for DPA1, and some 470 for DPB1. Because of strong linkage in the cohort, five DR-DQ haplotypes were treated as single units for association and clustering. Across around 400 genotyped donors of the cohort, an average of about 240,000 unique TCR beta nucleotide sequences per donor were sequenced, and roughly a sixth of those sequences were non-productive.

As regards this clone: No cognate antigen has been identified for it. It has no much larger one-base neighbor in the sample; base qualities were not kept.

Library preparation employed the immunoSEQ multiplex PCR assay. The multiplex PCR relied on a mix of 60 forward primers for TCR Vbeta segments and 13 reverse primers for TCR Jbeta segments. A multiplex PCR assay on genomic DNA amplified the CDR3 region of rearranged TCR beta genes. On the Illumina HiSeq System, the amplified TCR beta libraries were sequenced as 87-base-pair reads. As for the authors' bioinformatics: A later analysis tallied tens of millions of unique TCR beta chains across the 640 or so repertoires, and about 12 million of those chains were shared by two or more donors. Raw reads were error-corrected and collapsed into unique sequences by a nearest-neighbor algorithm in which closely related sequences were merged to remove PCR and sequencing errors. To assign V, D and J gene segments, CDR3 sequences were aligned to IMGT reference sequences. For a sequence to be retained, at least a six-nucleotide match to both a V gene segment and a J gene segment was required. Rearrangements were classified as productive when the CDR3 lacked stop codons and remained in frame with V and J, and all other rearrangements were classified as non-productive. CDR3 was defined by IMGT convention, running from the second conserved V-encoded cysteine to the conserved J-encoded phenylalanine. The earlier analysis of approximately 500 of the donors excluded sequences that lacked an unambiguous match to a single V gene segment. In an earlier analysis of approximately 500 of the donors, a V segment was called functional when productive rearrangements were above 56.7%, and segregating when the standard deviation between donors exceeded 5%. A statistical classification framework was developed to diagnose cytomegalovirus status using the catalog of TCR beta chain sequences. V and J gene assignment, in a later analysis, came from comparing TCR nucleotide sequences with IMGT/GENE-DB human TR gene sequences. Using the TCRdist pipeline, a later analysis assigned CDR3 sequences along with most-parsimonious VDJ recombination scenarios. In a later analysis, each TCR beta chain was defined by its CDR3 amino acid sequence together with its V-gene family, and reads without a unique V-gene family were excluded. As a way to deal with suspected cross-contamination and a sequencing artifact, a later analysis dropped hundreds of nucleotide sequences that were highly shared and had low generation probability. A later analysis calculated a clonal expansion index for each public chain from normalized within-repertoire ranks of inferred template counts. Generation probabilities in a later analysis came from a VDJ recombination model fitted to out-of-frame rearrangements, and those results were checked against IGoR. In a later analysis, hypergeometric tests were used to score TCR-TCR, TCR-HLA and TCR-CMV co-occurrence, with a repertoire-size bias correction applied to TCR pairs. In a later analysis, false discovery rates were estimated by permuting HLA or CMV assignments 20 times. In a later analysis, co-occurring TCRs were grouped using DBSCAN, with TCRdist sequence similarity added in when clustering inside HLA-allele-positive subsets. For co-occurrence clustering, repertoires with fewer than 30,000 or more than 120,000 public chains were excluded, along with several repertoires with anomalous nucleotide sharing. Held by TCRdb, this immuneACCESS table contains in-frame sequences only and omits some clones. Under half of the omission traces to an unresolved V gene where checked; the cause of the rest is unknown. V and J calls and clone size follow that table, whereas D and trimming were derived from the DNA. The sample records fewer than 200,000 clones, just under 80% of which are singletons. The ten largest clones add up to under 1.5% of the sample.

The CDR3 goes from the cysteine to the phenylalanine over 13 residues. The DNA shown is the 39-base CDR3, in frame from base 1. CDR1 is given as SGDLS and CDR2 as YYNGEE, both from the germline V gene. The V and J ends are trimmed by 3 bases and 4 bases, leaving 11 bases between them. The cohort consisted of 650 to 700 healthy bone marrow donors. At the time of sampling, all cohort members were nominally healthy, though unrecorded immune exposures were likely present. The donor was CMV seronegative and was included in the group of 352 seronegative cohort members. Every donor gave a peripheral blood sample, and the peripheral blood mononuclear cells from that sample were used for TCR beta sequencing. The Qiagen DNeasy Blood Extraction Kit was used to extract genomic DNA from the blood cell samples. What the work shows at the level of the full study, not this receptor alone: When HLA alleles, especially DR and DQ, strongly co-occurred, attributing TCR associations to individual alleles was difficult. While some public TCRs were present in many individuals, most TCR sequences turned up only very rarely across donors. According to a later analysis, TCR association rates differed among HLA loci, with DRB1 alleles showing the most associated TCRs and HLA-C alleles showing the fewest. The study listed approximately 150 TCR beta chains as associated with cytomegalovirus. In an earlier analysis of a few hundred of the donors, most TCR beta V segments were observed in productive rearrangements about 87% or about 30% of the time, broadly matching IMGT annotations. Linkage disequilibrium might explain the correlated functional status among segregating V segments, but an unknown experimental factor could not be excluded. The classifier was reported to diagnose cytomegalovirus status with high specificity and sensitivity in both the original and validation cohorts. A further reported finding was that TCR beta sequences accurately predicted the HLA-A and HLA-B alleles for most subjects in the first cohort. In a later analysis, most CMV-associated TCR beta chains were found to appear HLA-restricted, with HLA associations seemingly driven largely by CMV exposure. Presence/absence analyses assumed roughly uniform sequencing depth across donors, an assumption that may not hold. Several of the top co-occurrence clusters appeared to be linked to parvovirus B19, influenza, CMV and Epstein-Barr virus, according to a later analysis. In a later analysis, HLA-associated TCR beta chains showed more clonal expansion and lower generation probabilities than non-associated chains that were equally common. For the cohort, immune exposure information was limited to CMV serostatus. The earlier analysis of approximately 590 of the donors excluded over 15 rarely observed V segments, including chromosome 9 orphons, because counts were too low. A cluster of highly shared sequence variants was judged likely to be a technical artifact of the sequencing pipeline. Specific HLA alleles were associated with 15,000 to 20,000 TCR beta sequences at a false discovery rate of 0.05 in a later analysis. In vitro tests confirmed that three of the cytomegalovirus-associated TCR beta chains recognize cytomegalovirus antigens. In a later genetic analysis, a missense DCLRE1C variant was associated with V-gene and J-gene trimming of TCR beta chains, and the association was replicated in an independent cohort. The authors suggested that the approach could potentially be extended to other disease states and immunological phenotypes. In this cohort, only TCR beta chains were sequenced, and detectable features were limited by the absence of alpha or paired-chain data. Because some donors lacked HLA typing at each locus, the association tests relied only on the typed subset. Some IMGT-functional V segments, including TRBV6-2 and TRBV6-3, could not be distinguished by the 87-base-pair reads and were therefore excluded. According to a later genetic analysis, donors in an Asian-associated ancestry cluster had fewer N-insertions in productive TCRs than the approximately 710-donor mean.

Recombination connected TRBV9 to TRBJ2-7; D gene: possibly TRBD1, on 5 matching bases. The specimen sequenced was PBMCs. This TCR was recovered from a man aged 25-40 years in good health and CMV-seronegative. The DNA is TGTGCCAGCAGCGCCCCAGGGATGTACGAGCAGTACTTC. It specifies CASSAPGMYEQYF.